Below are 32 T cell receptor beta chains sequenced from a single sample in a study of T cell responses to AZD1222 COVID-19 vaccine. The data were produced by immunoSEQ multiplex PCR, yet TCRdb's version contains in-frame clones alone and is incomplete. The sample yields some 200,000 clones, around 89% seen once. The sequenced sample was peripheral blood, obtained on day 0 of AZD1222 vaccination. Every receptor here comes from an adult in good health.

The chain links TRBV10-3 to TRBJ1-2; D call uncertain. Germline lookup yields CDR1 ENHRY and CDR2 SYGVKD. The CDR3 loop spans 12 amino acids. The V end lost 4 bases, the J end lost 4 bases, and 7 bases lay between the germline ends. As DNA, the CDR3 is TGTGCCATCAGTGTATCCCCCTATGGCTACACCTTC. Its protein is CAISVSPYGYTF.

The rearrangement joins TRBV7-9 to TRBJ1-6; 10 nucleotides agree with TRBD1. V was clipped by 5 bases and J by 6 bases; unmatched bases: 4. The V gene's germline CDR1 is SEHNR and CDR2 FQNEAQ (reference sequence). The CDR3 runs 15 residues. CDR3 protein: CASSPGTGVNSPLHF. CDR3 sequence (DNA): TGTGCCAGCAGCCCCGGGACAGGGGTTAATTCACCCCTCCACTTT.

J is TRBJ2-3 and V is TRBV5-5; maybe TRBD1 (6 bases). The length of the CDR3 is 19 residues. Germline lookup yields CDR1 SGHKS and CDR2 YYEKEE (reference sequence). V lost 4 bases to trimming and J lost 0 bases, with 24 bases between them. The CDR3 DNA is TGTGCCAGCAGCCTATGGGCGACAGGTACTACTCGCAGCACAGATACGCAGTATTTT. Translating it yields CASSLWATGTTRSTDTQYF.

Details on this clone: At one end, the junction sequence differs from germline, possibly due to a read error. The chain recombines TRBV7-7 with TRBJ1-3; the D is unclear. The germline V gene has CDR1 SSHAT and CDR2 FNYEAQ (reference sequence). CDR3 length: 14 residues. CDR3 loop: CASSLSQTGNTIYF. The DNA for the CDR3 is TGTGCTAGCAGCTTAAGTCAAACTGGAAACACCATATATTTT.

This chain links TRBV5-6 with TRBJ1-3; D possibly corresponds to TRBD1 (6 bases). The CDR3 has 13 amino acids. Germline loops: CDR1 SGHDT, CDR2 YYEEEE. Trimming cost V 4 bases and J 1 base, with 6 bases left between them. This CDR3 is CASSTGSGNTIYF. CDR3 DNA sequence: TGTGCCAGCAGCACAGGGTCTGGAAACACCATATATTTT. Combining the CDR3 with reference TRBV5-6 and TRBJ1-3 gives the whole variable domain DAGVTQSPTHLIKTRGQQVTLRCSPKSGHDTVSWYQQALGQGPQFIFQYYEEEERQRGNFPDRFSGHQFPNYSSELNVNALLLGDSALYLCASSTGSGNTIYFGEGSWLTVV.

This rearrangement joins TRBV11-2 to TRBJ2-5; D may be TRBD1 (7 bases). There are 14 residues in the CDR3. Trimming stripped 5 bases from V and 5 bases from J, with 15 bases between. Germline assignment: CDR1 SGHAT and CDR2 FQNNGV. DNA for the CDR3: TGTGCCAGCAGCGCGGGACAGTCGAGGGAGACCCAGTACTTC. It encodes CASSAGQSRETQYF.

V gene TRBV7-2 combines with J gene TRBJ2-3; perhaps TRBD2 as D (5 bases). This CDR3 has 16 amino acids. The germline V gene encodes CDR1 SGHTA and CDR2 FQGNSA. The ends were cut back, 6 bases at V and 2 bases at J, with 18 bases in the middle. The CDR3 DNA reads as TGTGCCAGCAGTGCCGGGCGGGCGGATCTCACAGATACGCAGTATTTT. It is translated as CASSAGRADLTDTQYF. The entire variable domain, with the rest obtained from reference TRBV7-2 and TRBJ2-3, is as follows: GAGVSQSPSNKVTEKGKDVELRCDPISGHTALYWYRQSLGQGLEFLIYFQGNSAPDKSGLPSDRFSAERTGGSVSTLTIQRTQQEDSAVYLCASSAGRADLTDTQYFGPGTRLTVL.

This sequence joins TRBV28 and TRBJ1-1; D perhaps matches TRBD1 (6 bases). CDR1 and CDR2 (germline): MDHEN, SYDVKM. The CDR3 sequence is 14 residues long. The V end lost 5 bases, the J end lost 5 bases, and 15 bases lay between the germline ends. CDR3 sequence (DNA): TGTGCCAGCAGTCCACTGGACAGAGCTACTGAAGCTTTCTTT. Amino acid sequence: CASSPLDRATEAFF.

V and J are TRBV19 and TRBJ2-7; 10 bases are shared with TRBD2. Trimming took 6 bases from V and 3 from J; bases not matched to a gene: 8. Germline V gene sequence: CDR1 LNHDA, CDR2 SQIVND (reference sequence). This CDR3 is built from 15 residues. The CDR3 sequence is CASSPGLAGDYEQYF. Written as DNA, the CDR3 is TGTGCCAGTAGCCCGGGGCTAGCGGGGGACTACGAGCAGTACTTC.

This chain uses TRBV27 with TRBJ1-2; D not certain. CDR1 is MNHEY, CDR2 SMNVEV, per germline (reference sequence). The V end was cut by 0 bases, the J end by 2 bases, with 10 bases between. The CDR3 contains 15 residues. CDR3 nucleotide sequence: TGTGCCAGCAGTTTATCGGTAACGGCGAACTATGGCTACACCTTC. Protein: CASSLSVTANYGYTF.

The chain links TRBV19 to TRBJ1-6; 9 nucleotides line up with TRBD1. Germline V gene sequence: CDR1 LNHDA, CDR2 SQIVND (reference sequence). Losses at the gene ends were 5 bases for V and 9 bases for J; bases not matched to a gene: 8. This CDR3 has 15 amino acids. DNA of the CDR3: TGTGCCAGTAGTGTCCGGGACAGGGACTCTTCACCCCTCCACTTT. Protein sequence: CASSVRDRDSSPLHF.

The chain combines TRBV14 with TRBJ2-1, with 11 bases identical to TRBD2. After removal of 1 base from V and 6 bases from J, the junction contained 5 bases not matched to a gene. The V gene's germline CDR1 is SGHDN and CDR2 FVKESK. The CDR3 runs to 16 residues. The chain's CDR3 is CASSQVTSGSLNEQFF. CDR3 in DNA: TGTGCCAGCAGCCAAGTTACTAGCGGGAGTCTCAATGAGCAGTTCTTC.

This chain uses TRBV7-2 with TRBJ1-2; the match to TRBD1 covers 7 bases. Germline CDR1 is SGHTA and CDR2 is FQGNSA. The CDR3 runs 13 residues. V was clipped by 5 bases and J by 7 bases; unmatched bases: 7. The CDR3 DNA reads TGTGCCAGCAGCCGGGAGGGGGCCACTGGCTACACCTTC. Translation gives CASSREGATGYTF.

This sequence joins TRBV2 and TRBJ2-4, with a weak D call TRBD1 (6 bases). CDR1 SNHLY and CDR2 FYNNEI come from the germline V gene. This CDR3 region has 15 residues. Trimming stripped 3 bases from V and 5 bases from J, with 14 bases between. This CDR3 is CASSEKGVWENIQYF. The DNA of the CDR3 is TGTGCCAGCAGTGAGAAGGGGGTATGGGAAAACATTCAGTACTTC.

The chain employs TRBV4-1 and TRBJ1-2; no clear D. The germline V and J ends were trimmed by 1 base and 3 bases, with 15 bases remaining between them. CDR3 size: 16 residues. The V gene's germline CDR1 is MGHRA and CDR2 YSYEKL. CDR3 nucleotide sequence: TGCGCCAGCAGCCAAGGCCAGGTCCTCTTAGACTATGGCTACACCTTC. This gives the protein CASSQGQVLLDYGYTF.

Here the CDR3 reads CASSLGTETRYGYTF. CDR3 in DNA: TGTGCCAGCAGCTTGGGGACAGAAACCCGCTATGGCTACACCTTC. The chain employs TRBV5-4 and TRBJ1-2, with D maybe TRBD1 (6 bases). V was clipped by 0 bases and J by 4 bases, with 13 bases between them. Germline CDR1 is SGHNT and CDR2 is YYREEE (reference sequence). CDR3 length equals 15 residues.

This rearrangement joins TRBV19 to TRBJ1-5; D is unclear. Trimming removed 1 base from V and 0 bases from J, with 13 bases in between. The CDR3 sequence is 17 residues long. Germline-derived CDR1 and CDR2 are LNHDA and SQIVND (reference sequence). The CDR3 DNA follows: TGTGCCAGTAGTATAGTCGACGCCGCCTATAGCAATCAGCCCCAGCATTTT. Amino acids: CASSIVDAAYSNQPQHF.

The gene calls are TRBV28 and TRBJ2-1; 12 positions agree with TRBD2. CDR3 length: 14 residues. Germline CDR1 and CDR2: MDHEN and SYDVKM. J lost 7 bases, V lost 3 bases, and 1 base had no gene match. The CDR3 region has the DNA TGTGCCAGCAGTTTCACTAGCGGGGGGAATGAGCAGTTCTTC. This gives the protein CASSFTSGGNEQFF. Using reference TRBV28 and TRBJ2-1 for the parts outside the CDR3, the full variable domain is DVKVTQSSRYLVKRTGEKVFLECVQDMDHENMFWYRQDPGLGLRLIYFSYDVKMKEKGDIPEGYSVSREKKERFSLILESASTNQTSMYLCASSFTSGGNEQFFGPGTRLTVL.

The chain couples TRBV24-1 to TRBJ2-3; TRBD2 matches at 7 bases. The CDR3 has 15 amino acids. CDR1 is KGHDR, CDR2 SFDVKD, per germline. The V gene end was trimmed by 3 bases and the J gene end by 0 bases; junction bases not matched to a gene: 2. The CDR3 loop is CATSDKRGSTDTQYF. CDR3 DNA sequence: TGTGCCACCAGTGATAAGCGGGGTAGCACAGATACGCAGTATTTT.

V and J are TRBV7-9 and TRBJ2-1, with TRBD1 matching over 10 bases. Germline CDR1 reads SEHNR; CDR2 reads FQNEAQ (reference sequence). The CDR3 runs 15 residues. V shed 4 bases and J 4 bases; nucleotides not matched to a gene: 4. This chain's CDR3 is CASSYRDRGYNEQFF. The CDR3 bases are TGTGCCAGCAGCTACCGGGACAGGGGTTACAATGAGCAGTTCTTC.

This chain connects TRBV19 to TRBJ2-7; TRBD1 matches at 7 bases. Per germline, CDR1 LNHDA and CDR2 SQIVND (reference sequence). The CDR3 spans 15 residues. The V gene end was trimmed by 1 base and the J gene end by 3 bases; junction bases not matched to a gene: 6. Here the CDR3 reads CASSIALDRVYEQYF. The CDR3 coding sequence is TGTGCCAGTAGTATAGCCCTCGACAGGGTCTACGAGCAGTACTTC. The full variable domain, in which reference TRBV19 and TRBJ2-7 provide the parts outside the CDR3, is DGGITQSPKYLFRKEGQNVTLSCEQNLNHDAMYWYRQDPGQGLRLIYYSQIVNDFQKGDIAEGYSVSREKKESFPLTVTSAQKNPTAFYLCASSIALDRVYEQYFGPGTRLTVT.

Notes on this clone: Compared with germline, one end of the junction differs, possibly owing to a read error. The gene calls are TRBV14 and TRBJ2-5, with 8 nucleotides matching TRBD2. Germline CDR1 is SGHDN and CDR2 is FVKESK. This CDR3 has 15 amino acids. As DNA, the CDR3 is TGTGCCAGCAGCCTAGGACTAGCCTTCCAAGAGCCCCAGTACTTC. It is translated as CASSLGLAFQEPQYF. Full variable domain (outside the CDR3, taken from reference TRBV14 and TRBJ2-5): EAGVTQFPSHSVIEKGQTVTLRCDPISGHDNLYWYRRVMGKEIKFLLHFVKESKQDESGMPNNRFLAERTGGTYSTLKVQPAELEDSGVYFCASSLGLAFQEPQYFGPGTRLLVL.

V usage is TRBV30 and J usage is TRBJ2-1; 14 bases are shared with TRBD2. Germline CDR1 GTSNPN, CDR2 SVGIG (reference sequence). This CDR3 comprises 15 residues. With 1 base clipped from V and 10 bases from J, the junction kept 6 bases outside the gene matches. The CDR3: CAWSGGGTSGREQFF. The CDR3 DNA follows: TGTGCCTGGAGTGGGGGGGGGACTAGCGGGAGAGAGCAGTTCTTC.

The chain links TRBV3-1 (or the pseudogene TRBV3-2) to TRBJ1-5, with 11 bases aligning to TRBD1. This CDR3 is 15 amino acids long. Germline lookup yields CDR1 LGHDT and CDR2 YNNKEL (reference sequence). V trimming: 3 bases; J trimming: 7 bases; junction bases outside the gene matches: 5. The CDR3 DNA reads TGTGCCAGCAGCCAGGACAGGGGGCTAGGACAGCCCCAGCATTTT. Protein product: CASSQDRGLGQPQHF.

The chain has TRBV29-1 and TRBJ2-3; D possibly matches TRBD1 or TRBD2 (7 bases each). Germline CDR1 and CDR2: SQVTM and ANQGSEA. Trimming removed 4 bases from V and 6 bases from J, with 11 bases in between. CDR3 length: 12 residues. The DNA for the CDR3 is TGCAGCGTTGCCCAGGGGGGGGATACGCAGTATTTT. This translates into CSVAQGGDTQYF.

In its sample, this clone was seen once. The chain joins TRBV29-1 to TRBJ1-2; a possible D gene is TRBD1 (5 bases). The V gene lost 2 bases and the J gene lost 1 base, with 14 bases spanning the gap. The germline gives CDR1 SQVTM, CDR2 ANQGSEA. This CDR3 is 15 amino acids long. The CDR3 reads CSVEMGRGINYGYTF. The CDR3 DNA reads as TGCAGCGTTGAAATGGGTAGGGGTATTAACTATGGCTACACCTTC.

The chain couples TRBV6-5 to TRBJ2-3; tentative D call: TRBD2 (5 bases). The germline CDR1 and CDR2 sequences are MNHEY and SVGAGI. This CDR3 is built from 14 residues. With 7 bases removed from V and 0 bases from J, the gap between germline ends came to 11 bases. The CDR3 bases are TGTGCCAGCAACCTCGGGGTTAGCACAGATACGCAGTATTTT. Protein sequence: CASNLGVSTDTQYF.

The gene calls are TRBV7-2 and TRBJ2-5; 7 bases are a match to TRBD1. Per the germline V gene, CDR1 is SGHTA and CDR2 is FQGNSA. Germline trimming cut 5 bases from V and 5 bases from J; bases unmatched to any gene: 5. The CDR3 covers 13 residues. CDR3 nucleotide sequence: TGTGCCAGCAGCCGGGACAGACGGGAGACCCAGTACTTC. Its protein product is CASSRDRRETQYF.

The CDR3 sequence is CASSLTSNKIYGYTF. DNA for the CDR3: TGTGCCAGCAGTTTGACTTCTAATAAGATCTATGGCTACACCTTC. V usage is TRBV28 and J usage is TRBJ1-2; no definite D call. Trimming removed 3 bases from V and 4 bases from J, with 15 bases in between. The germline CDR1 and CDR2 sequences are MDHEN and SYDVKM. The CDR3 covers 15 residues.

The V and J genes are TRBV3-1 (or the pseudogene TRBV3-2) and TRBJ1-1; D call uncertain. The CDR3 has 13 amino acids. Germline loops: CDR1 LGHDT, CDR2 YNNKEL (reference sequence). V was cut by 0 bases and J by 4 bases, with 6 bases left in between. The CDR3 nucleotides are TGTGCCAGCAGCCAAGATGCGGTCACTGAAGCTTTCTTT. It codes for CASSQDAVTEAFF.

J is TRBJ1-1 and V is TRBV23-1, with no clear D. TRBV23-1 falls under the ORF class, with uncertain function. This CDR3 is 12 amino acids long. V was clipped by 7 bases and J by 2 bases, with 8 bases between them. The CDR3 loop reads CASKTANTEAFF. In DNA form, the CDR3 reads TGCGCCAGCAAAACAGCTAACACTGAAGCTTTCTTT.

This chain links TRBV4-3 with TRBJ2-2; a possible D gene is TRBD1 (6 bases). The CDR3 extends over 15 amino acids. CDR1 is LGHNA and CDR2 is YSLEER in the germline V gene. Trimming left V 4 bases short and J 1 base short, with 10 bases between. The CDR3 reads CASSPQGGNTGELFF. Written as DNA, the CDR3 is TGCGCCAGCAGCCCACAGGGCGGGAACACCGGGGAGCTGTTTTTT.